These T cell receptor beta chains were read from a single sample in a study of cytomegalovirus exposure and HLA in healthy donors. Profiling relied on immunoSEQ multiplex PCR, and the TCRdb table lists in-frame clones only, not all of them. The data hold approximately 90,000 clones, with around 84% observed a single time. Input material: PBMCs. These receptors originate from a man aged 35-49 years in good health and CMV-seropositive. The CDR3 runs from the conserved cysteine through the conserved F or W. D genes are given only for firm matches. The size entry is marked missing in some rows and otherwise reads once, few, many or a size class.

j_call clone_size d_call v_call cdr3_nt cdr3_aa
TRBJ2-7 NA NA TRBV18 TGTGCCAGCTCACCACCGGGAGGCGAGCAGTACTTC CASSPPGGEQYF
TRBJ1-6 NA NA TRBV10-1 TGCGCCAGCAGTGACGGGACATATTCACCCCTCCACTTT CASSDGTYSPLHF
TRBJ1-6 NA TRBD1 TRBV2 TGTGCCAGCACTCCGACAGGGGTAAATTCACCCCTCCACTTT CASTPTGVNSPLHF
TRBJ2-7 NA TRBD1 TRBV25-1 TGTGCCAGCAGTGAATTCAGGACAGGGGGTTACGAGCAGTACTTC CASSEFRTGGYEQYF
TRBJ1-2 NA NA TRBV28 TGTGCCAGCAGTTTGGGACACCCCTATGGCTACACCTTC CASSLGHPYGYTF
TRBJ1-1 NA TRBD1 TRBV19 TGTGCCAGTAGTGCCAGGGGGCAGGACACTGAAGCTTTCTTT CASSARGQDTEAFF
TRBJ1-6 NA NA TRBV7-8 TGTGCCAGCAGCTTCCCTACTTCACCCCTCCACTTT CASSFPTSPLHF
TRBJ1-1 NA NA TRBV18 TGTGCCAGCTCACCCCAGGGCACTGAAGCTTTCTTT CASSPQGTEAFF
TRBJ1-5 NA TRBD1 TRBV28 TGTGCCAGCAGTCCTTGGACAGGGATTCCCTCTAATCAGCCCCAGCATTTT CASSPWTGIPSNQPQHF
TRBJ2-5 once NA TRBV27 TGTGCCAGCGGTGACAGGCCGCCTGAGCAGTACTTC CASGDRPPEQYF
TRBJ2-3 NA TRBD1 TRBV2 TGTGCCAGCAGTGGAGGGGGCGCGACAGATACGCAGTATTTT CASSGGGATDTQYF
TRBJ1-5 NA TRBD1 TRBV2 TGTGCCAGCAGTCTGACAGGGAACAATCAGCCCCAGCATTTT CASSLTGNNQPQHF
TRBJ1-5 NA NA TRBV27 TGTGCCAGCAGTCCGCGACTTAGCAATCAGCCCCAGCATTTT CASSPRLSNQPQHF
TRBJ1-2 NA TRBD1 TRBV6-5 TGTGCCAGCAGGAGAAGACAGGGTATAAAATATGGCTACACCTTC CASRRRQGIKYGYTF
TRBJ1-1 NA NA TRBV2 TGTGCCAGCAGACCCCGACGACAGAACACTGAAGCTTTCTTT CASRPRRQNTEAFF
TRBJ1-1 NA NA TRBV4-2 TGTGCCAGCAGCCAAGCGGGGACTGGGGGCACTGAAGCTTTCTTT CASSQAGTGGTEAFF
TRBJ1-2 NA NA TRBV9 TGTGCCAGCAGCGTGGGAGACCTCTATGGCTACACCTTC CASSVGDLYGYTF
TRBJ1-1 NA NA TRBV15 TGTGCCACCAGCAGAACACAGAACACTGAAGCTTTCTTT CATSRTQNTEAFF
TRBJ1-2 NA TRBD1 TRBV28 TGTGCCAGCAAGGCAGGGGGCAGGAATGGCTACACCTTC CASKAGGRNGYTF
TRBJ2-3 NA NA TRBV11-3 TGTGCCAGCAGCTTAGATCTGAGCACAGATACGCAGTATTTT CASSLDLSTDTQYF
TRBJ2-2 NA TRBD1 TRBV29-1 TGCAGCGTTGCGGGACAGGGGACGAACACCGGGGAGCTGTTTTTT CSVAGQGTNTGELFF
TRBJ2-7 NA TRBD1 TRBV5-6 TGTGCCAGCAACCATTGGTCAGGGGGTCCCTACGAGCAGTACTTC CASNHWSGGPYEQYF
TRBJ2-5 NA NA TRBV6-5 TGTGCCAGCAGTTACTCGGTTCGGGAGACCCAGTACTTC CASSYSVRETQYF
TRBJ2-7 NA TRBD2 TRBV25-1 TGTGCCAGCAGTGGAACTAGCGGATGGAGCTCCTACGAGCAGTACTTC CASSGTSGWSSYEQYF
TRBJ1-4 few NA TRBV6-5 TGTGCCAGCAGTTCCGCGAGAGCAACTAATGAAAAACTGTTTTTT CASSSARATNEKLFF
TRBJ2-1 NA NA TRBV18 TGTGCCAGCTCACCGCTGGGGGGATCGGAGTACAATGAGCAGTTCTTC CASSPLGGSEYNEQFF
TRBJ2-7 once NA TRBV2 TGTGCCAGCAGACAGCAGGGATTTGGCGAGCAGTACTTC CASRQQGFGEQYF
TRBJ1-5 NA TRBD1 TRBV4-1 TGCGCCAGCAGCCGGACAGGGGTAGTTCATCAGCCCCAGCATTTT CASSRTGVVHQPQHF
TRBJ2-1 NA NA TRBV7-2 TGTGCCAGCAGAATAATGCCGAGCTCCTACAATGAGCAGTTCTTC CASRIMPSSYNEQFF
TRBJ2-7 NA NA TRBV5-6 TGTGCCAGCAGCACAGGGAAATACGAGCAGTACTTC CASSTGKYEQYF
TRBJ2-7 NA TRBD1 TRBV7-8 TGTGCCAGCAGCTTAGGGGACAGTGTTTACGAGCAGTACTTC CASSLGDSVYEQYF
TRBJ2-7 NA TRBD2 TRBV5-1 TGCGCCAGCAGCAGCGTGGGAGGGCCTGGCGAGCAGTACTTC CASSSVGGPGEQYF
TRBJ2-3 once NA TRBV9 TGTGCCAGCAGCGTAGGGCAAGAAATAGCGGCTCTTCCTAGCACAGATACGCAGTATTTT CASSVGQEIAALPSTDTQYF
TRBJ2-2 NA TRBD1 TRBV7-2 TGTGCCAGCAGCCGGGACAGGGTAGTCGGGGAGCTGTTTTTT CASSRDRVVGELFF
TRBJ2-1 NA NA TRBV7-2 TGTGCCAGCAGCTTAAGCGCGGTCAATGAGCAGTTCTTC CASSLSAVNEQFF
TRBJ2-7 NA NA TRBV9 TGTGCCAGCAGCGTAGGAGGAGAGAGCTCCTACGAGCAGTACTTC CASSVGGESSYEQYF
TRBJ2-2 once NA TRBV7-2 TGTGCCAGCAGCTTACAACCCGGGGGATACACCGGGGAGCTGTTTTTT CASSLQPGGYTGELFF
TRBJ2-1 NA TRBD2 TRBV28 TGTGCCAGCAGTTCTAGCGGGAGCAATGAGCAGTTCTTC CASSSSGSNEQFF
TRBJ1-5 NA TRBD1 TRBV5-3 TGTGCCAGAAGGACCGAGGGACAGGTAAGGCAGCCCCAGCATTTT CARRTEGQVRQPQHF
TRBJ2-6 NA TRBD1 TRBV19 TGTGCCAGTAGCCGGGACAGAGATCTCTCTGGGGCCAACGTCCTGACTTTC CASSRDRDLSGANVLTF
TRBJ1-2 NA NA TRBV6-1 TGTGCCAGCAGTGAAGTCCGGACAGCCTACGGCTACACCTTC CASSEVRTAYGYTF
TRBJ2-7 NA NA TRBV5-6 TGTGCCAGCAGCCCCAAGAAAAAGGGAGTAAGCGAGCAGTACTTC CASSPKKKGVSEQYF
TRBJ2-7 NA NA TRBV29-1 TGCAGCGGGCAGGGGTCCTACGAGCAGTACTTC CSGQGSYEQYF
TRBJ2-7 NA NA TRBV7-2 TGTGCCAGCAGCTTAGAATGGGGCGCTCAGTACGAGCAGTACTTC CASSLEWGAQYEQYF
TRBJ1-1 NA NA TRBV9 TGTGCCAGCAGCGTAGGTAGGACAGCTGTATTCTCTGAAGCTTTCTTT CASSVGRTAVFSEAFF
TRBJ2-1 few NA TRBV29-1 TGCAGCGTCAGTCCGGGGAGCGAGCAGTTCTTC CSVSPGSEQFF
TRBJ2-2 NA TRBD2 TRBV5-5 TGTGCCAGCAGCTTGCCCGGACTAGCGACGAACACCGGGGAGCTGTTTTTT CASSLPGLATNTGELFF
TRBJ2-7 few NA TRBV10-1 TGCGCCAGCATCCCCAGGGCGTACGAGCAGTACTTC CASIPRAYEQYF
TRBJ2-7 NA NA TRBV19 TGTGCCAGTAGTATCGGGCCCGGGAGCCCCTACGAGCAGTACTTC CASSIGPGSPYEQYF
TRBJ2-3 NA TRBD1 TRBV29-1 TGCAGCGACGGACAGGGGCCGGGTACGCAGTATTTT CSDGQGPGTQYF
TRBJ2-1 few TRBD1 TRBV19 TGTGCCAGTAGCCAAAACAGGGGGCGGGGAGGTGAGCAGTTCTTC CASSQNRGRGGEQFF